This TCR beta chain was observed in a study of blood T cell repertoires in COVID-19. About the study: T cells, B-cell-depleted T cells, or PBMCs supplied cDNA or gDNA.

Germline V CDR1 and CDR2: MDHEN, SYDVKM. The germline V and J ends were trimmed by 1 base and 8 bases, with 14 bases remaining between them. CDR3 length equals 14 residues. Sequenced by immunoSEQ multiplex PCR; TCRdb stores in-frame clones only, minus some. The sample shows around 200,000 clones, around nine tenths of them seen only once. Sequenced input: peripheral blood. This receptor was identified in a man in his sixties who had recovered from COVID-19. The chain couples TRBV28 to TRBJ1-2; D may be TRBD1 (5 bases). The CDR3 DNA is TGTGCCAGCAGTTTATCGGGGGGGTCCGCCGGCTACACCTTC. Translation: CASSLSGGSAGYTF.